These T cell receptor beta chains were read from a single sample in a study of cytomegalovirus exposure and HLA in healthy donors. Repertoires were generated with immunoSEQ multiplex PCR, while TCRdb's copy carries only in-frame clones and drops some. The sample contains around 180,000 clones, 81% of which appear only once. Sequencing input: PBMCs. The origin of the receptors is a woman younger than 35 in good health and CMV-seropositive. Each CDR3 is given with its conserved first and last residue. Each record gives: V gene, J gene, clone size, D gene, CDR3 protein, CDR3 DNA. The D gene is left open where the match is weak. Only part of the rows carry a size: once, few, many, or a class if the clone is expanded.

TRBV11-3	TRBJ2-1	.	TRBD2	CASSASSGGIHNEQFF	TGTGCCAGCAGCGCAAGTAGCGGGGGAATACACAATGAGCAGTTCTTC
TRBV11-2	TRBJ1-1	.	.	CASSYPGTKVRGTEAFF	TGTGCCAGCAGCTACCCCGGGACAAAGGTTCGAGGCACTGAAGCTTTCTTT
TRBV19	TRBJ1-2	.	.	CATSQTVYGYTF	TGTGCCACCTCCCAGACAGTATATGGCTACACCTTC
TRBV28	TRBJ1-6	.	.	CASSSLSPLHF	TGTGCCAGCAGTTCCCTCTCACCCCTCCACTTT
TRBV9	TRBJ1-2	.	.	CASSVGNRGYTF	TGTGCCAGCAGCGTGGGGAACAGGGGCTACACCTTC
TRBV28	TRBJ1-5	.	TRBD1	CASMGDREFQPQHF	TGTGCCAGCATGGGGGACAGGGAATTCCAGCCCCAGCATTTT
TRBV6-4	TRBJ2-3	few	.	CASSDGSGDTDTQYF	TGTGCCAGCAGTGACGGTTCGGGGGACACAGATACGCAGTATTTT
TRBV29-1	TRBJ1-2	.	TRBD1	CSVEGDRGNYGYTF	TGCAGCGTTGAAGGGGACAGGGGTAACTATGGCTACACCTTC
TRBV6-5	TRBJ2-3	.	.	CASRDTTDTQYF	TGTGCCAGCAGGGACACCACAGATACGCAGTATTTT
TRBV25-1	TRBJ1-5	.	.	CASSVSGSSNQPQHF	TGTGCCAGCAGTGTGTCAGGGTCTAGCAATCAGCCCCAGCATTTT
TRBV10-2	TRBJ1-5	.	.	CASSEVSPNQPQHF	TGCGCCAGCAGCGAAGTGAGTCCCAATCAGCCCCAGCATTTT
TRBV2	TRBJ2-5	.	.	CASSAGSPQETQYF	TGTGCCAGCAGTGCAGGCAGCCCCCAAGAGACCCAGTACTTC
TRBV10-3	TRBJ2-3	few	TRBD2	CAISETGGGTDTQYF	TGTGCCATCAGTGAAACGGGAGGTGGTACGGATACGCAGTATTTT
TRBV14	TRBJ1-6	.	TRBD1	CASGDRVMGRNSPLHF	TGTGCCAGCGGGGACAGGGTTATGGGAAGAAATTCACCCCTCCACTTT
TRBV4-1	TRBJ1-2	.	.	CASSPPQVRYGYTF	TGCGCCAGCAGCCCCCCCCAGGTGCGCTATGGCTACACCTTC
TRBV30	TRBJ1-3	.	TRBD1	CAWGQGAHTIYF	TGTGCCTGGGGACAGGGGGCCCACACCATATATTTT
TRBV5-6	TRBJ2-5	.	.	CASSWAQTQYF	TGTGCCAGCAGCTGGGCCCAGACCCAGTACTTC
TRBV5-4	TRBJ1-2	.	TRBD1	CASSEDRDGYTF	TGTGCCAGCAGCGAGGACAGGGACGGCTACACCTTC
TRBV9	TRBJ2-3	.	.	CASSVDSSSDTQYF	TGTGCCAGCAGCGTAGATAGCAGTTCAGATACGCAGTATTTT
TRBV28	TRBJ1-5	.	TRBD1	CASSNNRNRGNQPQHF	TGTGCCAGCAGTAACAATAGGAACAGGGGGAATCAGCCCCAGCATTTT
TRBV6-5	TRBJ2-7	.	.	CASSYSGGYGQYF	TGTGCCAGCAGTTACTCGGGGGGTTACGGGCAGTACTTC
TRBV14	TRBJ2-1	.	TRBD1	CASSKNRGLNNEQFF	TGTGCCAGCAGCAAGAATAGGGGGCTCAACAATGAGCAGTTCTTC
TRBV7-3	TRBJ1-1	.	.	CASSLYGRRGTEAFF	TGTGCCAGCAGCTTATATGGGCGGAGGGGCACTGAAGCTTTCTTT
TRBV7-8	TRBJ2-1	once	TRBD1	CASSLQWDRLDNEQFF	TGTGCCAGCAGCCTCCAGTGGGACAGGTTGGACAATGAGCAGTTCTTC
TRBV5-8	TRBJ1-6	.	TRBD1	CASSLDRDRDSPLHF	TGTGCCAGCAGCTTGGACCGGGACAGGGACTCACCCCTCCACTTT
TRBV11-1	TRBJ1-1	.	TRBD1	CASSLSQTGGTEAFF	TGTGCCAGCAGCTTATCCCAGACAGGGGGCACTGAAGCTTTCTTT
TRBV5-6	TRBJ2-5	.	TRBD1	CASSPTTWTGEETQYF	TGTGCCAGCAGCCCCACAACCTGGACAGGGGAGGAGACCCAGTACTTC
TRBV4-1	TRBJ1-2	.	.	CASSQDRGFAYGYTF	TGCGCCAGCAGCCAAGACAGGGGTTTCGCCTATGGCTACACCTTC
TRBV5-1	TRBJ2-5	.	.	CASSRGSGEETQYF	TGCGCCAGCTCAAGGGGATCGGGGGAGGAGACCCAGTACTTC
TRBV5-6	TRBJ1-1	.	TRBD1	CASSSGQGRAFF	TGTGCCAGCAGCTCAGGACAGGGGCGCGCTTTCTTT
TRBV18	TRBJ1-1	.	.	CASSPDSTEAFF	TGTGCCAGCTCGCCGGACAGCACTGAAGCTTTCTTT
TRBV2	TRBJ2-5	.	TRBD2	CASSALAGVQETQYF	TGTGCCAGCAGTGCCCTAGCGGGTGTACAAGAGACCCAGTACTTC
TRBV9	TRBJ1-2	few	TRBD1	CASSAGQAFAYGYTF	TGTGCCAGCAGCGCGGGACAGGCCTTCGCTTATGGCTACACCTTC
TRBV19	TRBJ2-1	.	TRBD1	CATQDRALYNEQFF	TGTGCCACCCAGGACAGGGCCCTTTACAATGAGCAGTTCTTC
TRBV7-9	TRBJ1-2	.	.	CASSLRQAKYGYTF	TGTGCCAGCAGCCTTAGACAGGCGAAGTATGGCTACACCTTC
TRBV5-4	TRBJ2-5	.	TRBD1	CASSAGTVQETQYF	TGTGCCAGCAGCGCAGGGACAGTACAAGAGACCCAGTACTTC
TRBV27	TRBJ2-7	.	.	CASRGLLGPYEQYF	TGTGCCAGCAGGGGTTTACTAGGCCCCTACGAGCAGTACTTC
TRBV5-4	TRBJ2-7	.	.	CASSLPYQGYEQYF	TGTGCCAGCAGCCTGCCCTACCAGGGCTACGAGCAGTACTTC
TRBV9	TRBJ2-5	once	TRBD2	CASSVTSGGAVETQYF	TGTGCCAGCAGCGTGACTAGCGGGGGGGCCGTAGAGACCCAGTACTTC
TRBV2	TRBJ1-3	few	TRBD1	CASSRAGTGPGNTIYF	TGTGCCAGCAGTCGCGCCGGGACAGGGCCTGGAAACACCATATATTTT
TRBV7-2	TRBJ1-6	.	.	CASSLLQGGNSPLHF	TGTGCCAGCAGCCTACTACAGGGTGGTAATTCACCCCTCCACTTT
TRBV19	TRBJ1-5	once	TRBD1	CASSSGTGGNQPQHF	TGTGCCAGTAGTTCCGGGACAGGGGGGAATCAGCCCCAGCATTTT
TRBV7-3	TRBJ2-1	.	TRBD1	CASNRGLGNEQFF	TGTGCCAGCAACAGGGGCCTAGGAAATGAGCAGTTCTTC